The entry below gives a single T cell receptor (beta chain) sequence along with its context. The sample belongs to a study of blood T cell repertoires in COVID-19. In the study overall: The study drew acute and convalescent COVID-19 samples from the United States, Italy and Spain.

Enrollment of patients from Seattle took place during active infection, with longitudinal follow-up. Germline CDR1 reads SGHVS; CDR2 reads FNYEAQ. The CDR3 length is 15 residues. V gave up 4 bases and J gave up 0 bases, with 13 bases separating them. Original methodology: How many nucleated cells were present was estimated from reference gene primer amplification. The data were produced by immunoSEQ multiplex PCR, yet TCRdb's version contains in-frame clones alone and is incomplete. D and trimming were read from the DNA, whereas the V and J calls and clone size are those reported in that table. The profile covers about 180,000 clones, with roughly 84% appearing a single time and 6.5% to 9% taken by the ten largest.

This rearrangement joins TRBV7-6 to TRBJ2-7; weak D call: TRBD1 (6 bases). The origin of this receptor is a middle-aged woman with COVID-19, enrolled during active disease. Sequenced: peripheral blood. As DNA, the CDR3 is TGTGCCAGCAGCTGGTCCCGGGACACCTCCTACGAGCAGTACTTC. Translated, it gives CASSWSRDTSYEQYF.